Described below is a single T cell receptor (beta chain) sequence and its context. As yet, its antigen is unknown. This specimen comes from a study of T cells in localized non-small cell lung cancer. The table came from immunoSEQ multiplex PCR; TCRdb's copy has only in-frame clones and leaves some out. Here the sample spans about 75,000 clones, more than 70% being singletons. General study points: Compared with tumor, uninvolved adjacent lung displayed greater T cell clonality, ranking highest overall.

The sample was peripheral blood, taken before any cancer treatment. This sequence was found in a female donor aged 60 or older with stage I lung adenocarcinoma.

The CDR3: CASAIVPFSGGGEQYF. CDR3 in DNA: TGTGCTAGTGCAATTGTCCCTTTCTCAGGGGGCGGCGAGCAGTACTTC. The V gene is TRBV12-5, the J gene TRBJ2-7, with TRBD1 matching 8 bases. The germline CDR1 and CDR2 sequences are LGHNT and FRNRAP. This CDR3 is 16 amino acids long. V was clipped by 7 bases and J by 6 bases; unmatched bases: 17.